Here is one TCR beta chain with its context. The record originates from a study of blood T cells in healthy people across ages. CDR3 length: 16 amino acids. CDR1 is MDHEN, CDR2 SYDVKM, per germline. Trimming took 5 bases from V and 4 from J; bases not matched to a gene: 11. Using a J-beta primer mix together with a sample-barcoded 5' primer, a second PCR was run for roughly 6 to 11 cycles. TCRdb re-derived calls from the 5' RACE reads in MiXCR, one entry per CDR3 protein. The sample has roughly 700,000 distinct CDR3 sequences, roughly 49% seen once; the top ten hold 30% to 40%. This clonotype was sampled from an older woman in good health. Sample: blood. The chain combines TRBV28 with TRBJ2-5; TRBD2 matches 9 bases. CDR3 DNA: TGTGCCAGCAGTCCACTGATAGCGGGAGCCCTAGAGACCCAGTACTTC. Translated: CASSPLIAGALETQYF.